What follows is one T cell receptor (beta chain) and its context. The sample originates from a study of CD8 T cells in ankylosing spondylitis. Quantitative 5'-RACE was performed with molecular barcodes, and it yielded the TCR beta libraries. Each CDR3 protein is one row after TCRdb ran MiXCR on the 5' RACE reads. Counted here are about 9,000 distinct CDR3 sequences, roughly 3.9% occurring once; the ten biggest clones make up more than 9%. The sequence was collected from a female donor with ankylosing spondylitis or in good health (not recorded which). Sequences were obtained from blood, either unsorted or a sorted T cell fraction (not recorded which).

For the CDR3, the DNA is TGTGCCAGCAGCGGGGCGGGGCCCCCCTACGAGCAGTACTTC. The encoded protein is CASSGAGPPYEQYF. The gene calls are TRBV9 and TRBJ2-7; possible D gene TRBD2, 6 bases. This CDR3 spans 14 amino acids. The V gene lost 3 bases and the J gene lost 2 bases, with 12 bases spanning the gap. CDR1 and CDR2 (germline): SGDLS, YYNGEE.